This T cell receptor (beta chain) emerged from a study of blood T cell repertoires in COVID-19. The wider study: Both acute and convalescent COVID-19 samples were obtained from the United States, Italy and Spain.

Authors' methods: It was from reference gene primer amplification that nucleated cell counts were estimated. Profiled with immunoSEQ multiplex PCR; TCRdb holds only in-frame clones, not every one. The DNA gave D and trimming, while V, J and clone size come from that table. The repertoire has 310,000 or so clones, about 85% of them found once; the top ten carry approximately 5.3%. Assignment of participants to cohorts was predicated upon participant-reported clinical history. For recovered donors of Cohort 3, there were two negative PCRs, clearance, or symptom resolution. This CDR3 has 16 amino acids. V lost 3 bases to trimming and J lost 4 bases, with 15 bases between them. The V gene's germline CDR1 is LGHNA and CDR2 YSLEER.

Sequencing input: PBMCs or T cells enriched from blood (not recorded which). This receptor was taken from a woman in her 30s who had recovered from COVID-19. The chain uses TRBV4-3 and TRBJ1-4; weak D call: TRBD1 (6 bases). The CDR3 sequence is CASSQYTGTNNEKLFF. The DNA for the CDR3 is TGCGCCAGCAGCCAGTACACAGGGACTAATAATGAAAAACTGTTTTTT.